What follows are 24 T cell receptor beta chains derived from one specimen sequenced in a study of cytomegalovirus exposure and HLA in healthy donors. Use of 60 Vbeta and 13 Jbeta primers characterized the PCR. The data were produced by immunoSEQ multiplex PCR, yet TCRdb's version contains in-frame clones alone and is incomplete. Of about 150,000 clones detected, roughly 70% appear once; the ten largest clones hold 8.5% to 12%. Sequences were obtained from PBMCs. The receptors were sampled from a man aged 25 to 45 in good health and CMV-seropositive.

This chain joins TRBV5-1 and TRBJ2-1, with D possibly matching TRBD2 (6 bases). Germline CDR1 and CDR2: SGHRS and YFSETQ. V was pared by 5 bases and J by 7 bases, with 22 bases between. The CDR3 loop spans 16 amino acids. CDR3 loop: CASSQNLAGSLNEQFF. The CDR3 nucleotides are TGCGCCAGCAGTCAAAACCTCGCGGGGAGTCTTAATGAGCAGTTCTTC.

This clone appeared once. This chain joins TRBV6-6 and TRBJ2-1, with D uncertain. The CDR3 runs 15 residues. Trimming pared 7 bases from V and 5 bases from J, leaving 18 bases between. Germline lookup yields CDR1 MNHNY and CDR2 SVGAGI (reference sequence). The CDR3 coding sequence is TGTGCCAGCACCGCCTCTACGGCGGCAGACAATGAGCAGTTCTTC. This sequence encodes CASTASTAADNEQFF.

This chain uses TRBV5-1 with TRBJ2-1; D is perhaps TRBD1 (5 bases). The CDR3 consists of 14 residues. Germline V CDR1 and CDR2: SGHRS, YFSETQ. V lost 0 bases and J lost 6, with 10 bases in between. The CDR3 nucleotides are TGCGCCAGCAGCTTGGGACAGAGCTTCAATGAGCAGTTCTTC. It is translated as CASSLGQSFNEQFF.

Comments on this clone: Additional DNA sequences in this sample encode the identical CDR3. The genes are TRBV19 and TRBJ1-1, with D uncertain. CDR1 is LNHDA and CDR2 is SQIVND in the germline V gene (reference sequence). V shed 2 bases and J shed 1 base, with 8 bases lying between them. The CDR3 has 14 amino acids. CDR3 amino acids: CASSIRTQNTEAFF. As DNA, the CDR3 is TGTGCCAGTAGTATACGGACTCAGAACACTGAAGCTTTCTTT. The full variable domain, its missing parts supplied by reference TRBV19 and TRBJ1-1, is DGGITQSPKYLFRKEGQNVTLSCEQNLNHDAMYWYRQDPGQGLRLIYYSQIVNDFQKGDIAEGYSVSREKKESFPLTVTSAQKNPTAFYLCASSIRTQNTEAFFGQGTRLTVV.

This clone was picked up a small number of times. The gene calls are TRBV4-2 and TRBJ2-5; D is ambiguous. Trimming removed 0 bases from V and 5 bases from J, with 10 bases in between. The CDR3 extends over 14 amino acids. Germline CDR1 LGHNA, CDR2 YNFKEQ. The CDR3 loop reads CASSQDQARETQYF. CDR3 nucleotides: TGTGCCAGCAGCCAAGATCAGGCCCGGGAGACCCAGTACTTC.

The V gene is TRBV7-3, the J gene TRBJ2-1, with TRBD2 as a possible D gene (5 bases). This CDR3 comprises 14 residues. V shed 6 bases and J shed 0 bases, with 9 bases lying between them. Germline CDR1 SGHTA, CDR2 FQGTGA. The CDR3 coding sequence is TGTGCCAGCAGTCCCAGCGGCTCCTACAATGAGCAGTTCTTC. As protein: CASSPSGSYNEQFF. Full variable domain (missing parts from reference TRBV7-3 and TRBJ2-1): GAGVSQTPSNKVTEKGKYVELRCDPISGHTALYWYRQSLGQGPEFLIYFQGTGAADDSGLPNDRFFAVRPEGSVSTLKIQRTERGDSAVYLCASSPSGSYNEQFFGPGTRLTVL.

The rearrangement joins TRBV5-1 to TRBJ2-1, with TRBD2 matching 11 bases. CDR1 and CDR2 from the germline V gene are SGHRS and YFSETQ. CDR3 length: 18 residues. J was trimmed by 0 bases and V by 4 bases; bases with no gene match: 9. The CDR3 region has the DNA TGCGCCAGCAGCAAGAGACTAGCGGGATCATTCTCCTACAATGAGCAGTTCTTC. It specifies CASSKRLAGSFSYNEQFF. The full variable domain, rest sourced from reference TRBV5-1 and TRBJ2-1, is KAGVTQTPRYLIKTRGQQVTLSCSPISGHRSVSWYQQTPGQGLQFLFEYFSETQRNKGNFPGRFSGRQFSNSRSEMNVSTLELGDSALYLCASSKRLAGSFSYNEQFFGPGTRLTVL.

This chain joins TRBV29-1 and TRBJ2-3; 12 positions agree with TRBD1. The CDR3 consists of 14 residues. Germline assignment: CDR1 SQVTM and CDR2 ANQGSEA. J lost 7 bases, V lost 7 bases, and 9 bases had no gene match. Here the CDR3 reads CSATPGQGAYTQYF. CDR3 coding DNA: TGCAGCGCCACCCCGGGACAGGGGGCATATACGCAGTATTTT.

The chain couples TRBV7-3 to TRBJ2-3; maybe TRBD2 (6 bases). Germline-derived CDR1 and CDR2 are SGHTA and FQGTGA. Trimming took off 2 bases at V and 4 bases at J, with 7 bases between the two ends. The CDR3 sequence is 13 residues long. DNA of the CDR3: TGTGCCAGCAGCTTAGCGGGACCAGATACGCAGTATTTT. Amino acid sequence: CASSLAGPDTQYF.

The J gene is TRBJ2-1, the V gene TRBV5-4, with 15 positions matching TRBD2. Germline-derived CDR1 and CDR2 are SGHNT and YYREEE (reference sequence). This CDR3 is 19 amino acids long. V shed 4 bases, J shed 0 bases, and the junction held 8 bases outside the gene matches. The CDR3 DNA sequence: TGTGCCAGCAGCAACGGACTAGCGGGAGGGAAGGTCTCCTACAATGAGCAGTTCTTC. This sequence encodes CASSNGLAGGKVSYNEQFF.

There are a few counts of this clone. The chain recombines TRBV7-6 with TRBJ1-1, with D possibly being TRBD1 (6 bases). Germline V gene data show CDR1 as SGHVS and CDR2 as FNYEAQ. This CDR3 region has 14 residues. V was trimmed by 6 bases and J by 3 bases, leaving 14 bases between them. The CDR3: CASRPGVGYTEAFF. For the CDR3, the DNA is TGTGCCAGCAGGCCAGGGGTGGGGTACACTGAAGCTTTCTTT.

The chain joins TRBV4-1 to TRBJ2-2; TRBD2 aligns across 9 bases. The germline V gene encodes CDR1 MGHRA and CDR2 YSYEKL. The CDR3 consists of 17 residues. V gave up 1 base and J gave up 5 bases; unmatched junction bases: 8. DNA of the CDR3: TGCGCCAGCAGCCAAGGAGGGGCGGGAGGGCGAACCGGGGAGCTGTTTTTT. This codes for CASSQGGAGGRTGELFF.

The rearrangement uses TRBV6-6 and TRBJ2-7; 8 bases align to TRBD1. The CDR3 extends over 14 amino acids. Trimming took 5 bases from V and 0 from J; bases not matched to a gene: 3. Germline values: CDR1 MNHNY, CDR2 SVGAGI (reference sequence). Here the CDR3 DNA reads TGTGCCAGCAGTCGCACAGGGGGCTCCTACGAGCAGTACTTC. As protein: CASSRTGGSYEQYF.

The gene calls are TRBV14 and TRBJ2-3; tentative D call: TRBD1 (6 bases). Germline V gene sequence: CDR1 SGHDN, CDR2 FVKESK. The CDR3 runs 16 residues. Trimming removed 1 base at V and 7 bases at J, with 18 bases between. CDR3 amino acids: CASSQAAGVPINTQYF. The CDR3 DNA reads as TGTGCCAGCAGCCAAGCGGCAGGGGTTCCCATAAATACGCAGTATTTT.

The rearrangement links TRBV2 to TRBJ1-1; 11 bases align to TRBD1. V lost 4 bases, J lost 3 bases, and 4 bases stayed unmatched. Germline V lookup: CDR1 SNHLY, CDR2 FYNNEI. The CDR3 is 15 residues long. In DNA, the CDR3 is TGTGCCAGCAGTGCTGGGACAGGGGGATACACTGAAGCTTTCTTT. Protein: CASSAGTGGYTEAFF.

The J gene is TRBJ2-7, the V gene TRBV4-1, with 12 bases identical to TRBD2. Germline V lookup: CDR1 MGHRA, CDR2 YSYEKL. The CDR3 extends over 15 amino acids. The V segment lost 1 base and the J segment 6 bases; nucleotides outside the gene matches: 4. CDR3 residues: CASSQGLAGVLEQYF. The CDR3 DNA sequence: TGCGCCAGCAGCCAAGGACTAGCGGGAGTGCTCGAGCAGTACTTC.

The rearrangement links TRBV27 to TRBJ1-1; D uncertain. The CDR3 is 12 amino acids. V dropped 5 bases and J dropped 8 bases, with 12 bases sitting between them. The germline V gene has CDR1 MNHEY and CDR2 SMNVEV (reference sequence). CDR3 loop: CASSPPAGEAFF. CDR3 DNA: TGTGCCAGCAGTCCACCAGCGGGCGAAGCTTTCTTT.

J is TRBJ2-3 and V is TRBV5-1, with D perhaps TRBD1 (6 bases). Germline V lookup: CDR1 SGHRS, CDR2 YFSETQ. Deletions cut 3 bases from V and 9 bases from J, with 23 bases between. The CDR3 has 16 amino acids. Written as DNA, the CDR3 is TGCGCCAGCAGCTGGCAGATCAGGGGCCCCGTAACCACGCAGTATTTT. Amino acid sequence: CASSWQIRGPVTTQYF.

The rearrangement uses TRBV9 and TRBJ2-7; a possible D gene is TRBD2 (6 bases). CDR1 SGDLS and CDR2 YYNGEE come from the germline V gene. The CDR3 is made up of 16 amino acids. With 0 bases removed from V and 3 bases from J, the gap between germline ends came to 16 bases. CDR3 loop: CASSVGSSGPSYEQYF. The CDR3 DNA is TGTGCCAGCAGCGTAGGTAGTAGCGGACCAAGCTACGAGCAGTACTTC.

CDR3 amino acids: CAISGGQGKSEAFF. In DNA, the CDR3 is TGTGCCATCAGTGGGGGACAGGGAAAAAGCGAAGCTTTCTTT. This rearrangement joins TRBV10-3 to TRBJ1-1; 9 nucleotides match TRBD1. Germline assignment: CDR1 ENHRY and CDR2 SYGVKD. The junction had 8 bases not matched to a gene; V was cut back by 4 bases and J by 8 bases. The CDR3 is 14 amino acids.

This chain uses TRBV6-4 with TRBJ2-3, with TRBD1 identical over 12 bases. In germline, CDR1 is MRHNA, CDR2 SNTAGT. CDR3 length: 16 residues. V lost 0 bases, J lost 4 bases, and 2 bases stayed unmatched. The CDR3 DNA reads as TGTGCCAGCAGTGACTCCGGGACAGGGGGCGCAGATACGCAGTATTTT. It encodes CASSDSGTGGADTQYF.

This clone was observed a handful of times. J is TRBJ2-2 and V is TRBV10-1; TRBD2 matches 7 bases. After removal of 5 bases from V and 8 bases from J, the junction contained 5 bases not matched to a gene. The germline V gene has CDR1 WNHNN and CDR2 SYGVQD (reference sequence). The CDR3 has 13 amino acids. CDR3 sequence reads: CASSKTSSGELFF. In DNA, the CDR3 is TGCGCCAGCAGTAAGACTAGCTCAGGGGAGCTGTTTTTT.

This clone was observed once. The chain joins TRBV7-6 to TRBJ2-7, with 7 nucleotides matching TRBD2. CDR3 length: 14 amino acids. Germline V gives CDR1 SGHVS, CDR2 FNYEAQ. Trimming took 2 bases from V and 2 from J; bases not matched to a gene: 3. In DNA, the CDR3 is TGTGCCAGCAGCTTACAAGCGGGACCCTACGAGCAGTACTTC. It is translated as CASSLQAGPYEQYF.

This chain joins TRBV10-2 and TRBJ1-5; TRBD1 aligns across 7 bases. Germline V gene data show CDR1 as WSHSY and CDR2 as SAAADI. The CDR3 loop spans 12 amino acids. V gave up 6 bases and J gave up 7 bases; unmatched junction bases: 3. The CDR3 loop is CASSPGGQPQHF. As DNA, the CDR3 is TGCGCCAGCAGCCCAGGGGGACAGCCCCAGCATTTT.